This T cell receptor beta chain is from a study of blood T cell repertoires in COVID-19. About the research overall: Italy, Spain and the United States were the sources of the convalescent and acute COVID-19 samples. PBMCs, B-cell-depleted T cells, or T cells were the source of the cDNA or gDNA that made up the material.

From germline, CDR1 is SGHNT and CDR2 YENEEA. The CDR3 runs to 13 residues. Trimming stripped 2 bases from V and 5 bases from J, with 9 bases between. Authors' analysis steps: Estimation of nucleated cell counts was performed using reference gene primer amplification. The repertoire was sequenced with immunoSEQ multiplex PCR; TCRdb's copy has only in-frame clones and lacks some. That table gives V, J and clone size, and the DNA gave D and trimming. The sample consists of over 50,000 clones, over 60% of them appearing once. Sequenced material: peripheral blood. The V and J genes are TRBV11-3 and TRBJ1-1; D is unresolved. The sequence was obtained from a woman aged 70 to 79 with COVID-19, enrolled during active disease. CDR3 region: CASSLIPETEAFF. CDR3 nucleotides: TGTGCCAGCAGCTTAATCCCCGAGACTGAAGCTTTCTTT.